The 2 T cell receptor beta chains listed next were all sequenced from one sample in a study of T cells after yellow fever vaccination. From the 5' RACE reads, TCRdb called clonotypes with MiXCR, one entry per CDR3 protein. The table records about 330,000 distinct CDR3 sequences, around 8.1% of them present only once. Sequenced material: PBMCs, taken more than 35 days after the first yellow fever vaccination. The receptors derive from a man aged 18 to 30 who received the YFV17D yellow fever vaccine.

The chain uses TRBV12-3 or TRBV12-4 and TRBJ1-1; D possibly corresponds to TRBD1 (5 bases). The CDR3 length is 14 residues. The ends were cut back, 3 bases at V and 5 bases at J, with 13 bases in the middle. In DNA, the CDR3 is TGTGCCAGCAGTTTTTACCCGGGGGGTACTGAAGCTTTCTTT. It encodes CASSFYPGGTEAFF.

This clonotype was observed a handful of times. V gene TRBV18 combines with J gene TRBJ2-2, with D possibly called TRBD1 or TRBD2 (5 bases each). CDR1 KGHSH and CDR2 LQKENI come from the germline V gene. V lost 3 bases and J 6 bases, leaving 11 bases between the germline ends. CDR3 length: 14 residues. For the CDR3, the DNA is TGTGCCAGCTCACCCTCGACGGGACCCGGGGAGCTGTTTTTT. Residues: CASSPSTGPGELFF.